This TCR beta chain was recorded in a study of T cells in Graves' hyperthyroidism and ophthalmopathy. Whole-study findings and limits: Ophthalmopathy stood apart from stable hyperthyroidism in a 13 V-J model.

Using RNA transcripts as the source, TCR beta CDR3 regions were amplified. The TCR CDR3 was amplified in a first-round RT-PCR using the HTBI primer set. TCRdb called the multiplex PCR reads again in MiXCR, with one record for every CDR3 protein. The sample contains under 350,000 distinct CDR3 sequences, roughly 20% of which appear only once. Any patient presenting with uncontrolled infection, other autoimmune disease, pregnancy or lactation was left out. The germline CDR1 and CDR2 sequences are SGHTA and FQGNSA. The CDR3 extends over 13 amino acids. Trimming took 5 bases from V and 4 from J, leaving 9 bases between them. Note on this clonotype: What it binds is not known.

The sample taken for sequencing was blood. The clonotype comes from a woman aged 50 to 65 with Graves' hyperthyroidism. The V gene is TRBV7-2, the J gene TRBJ1-5; unclear D gene. Written as DNA, the CDR3 is TGTGCCAGCAGCCCCCGGGGAAATCAGCCCCAGCATTTT. Protein product: CASSPRGNQPQHF.